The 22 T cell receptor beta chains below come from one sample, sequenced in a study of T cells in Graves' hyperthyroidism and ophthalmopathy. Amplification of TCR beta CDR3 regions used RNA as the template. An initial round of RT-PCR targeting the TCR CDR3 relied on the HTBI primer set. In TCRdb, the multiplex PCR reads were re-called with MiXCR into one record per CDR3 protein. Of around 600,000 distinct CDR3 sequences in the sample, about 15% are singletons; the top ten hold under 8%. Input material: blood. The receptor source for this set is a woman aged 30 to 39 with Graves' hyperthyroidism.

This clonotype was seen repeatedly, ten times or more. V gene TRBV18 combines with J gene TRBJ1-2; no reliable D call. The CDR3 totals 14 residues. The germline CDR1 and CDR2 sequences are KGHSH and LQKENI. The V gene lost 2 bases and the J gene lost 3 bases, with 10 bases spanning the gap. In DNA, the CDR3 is TGTGCCAGCTCACCAGCCCCACGAGACTATGGCTACACCTTC. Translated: CASSPAPRDYGYTF.

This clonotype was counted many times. CDR3 sequence: CSALGLAGVYEQYF. For the CDR3, the DNA is TGCAGCGCTTTGGGACTAGCGGGAGTTTACGAGCAGTACTTC. This chain uses TRBV29-1 with TRBJ2-7, with TRBD2 matching over 14 bases. V shed 7 bases and J 4 bases; nucleotides not matched to a gene: 6. CDR1 and CDR2 from the germline V gene are SQVTM and ANQGSEA. This CDR3 region has 14 residues.

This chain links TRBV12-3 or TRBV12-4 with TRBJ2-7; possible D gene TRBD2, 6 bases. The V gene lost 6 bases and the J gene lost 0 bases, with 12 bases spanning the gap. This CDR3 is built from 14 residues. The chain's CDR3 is CASRGAGSSYEQYF. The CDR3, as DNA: TGTGCCAGCAGGGGCGCCGGGAGCTCCTACGAGCAGTACTTC.

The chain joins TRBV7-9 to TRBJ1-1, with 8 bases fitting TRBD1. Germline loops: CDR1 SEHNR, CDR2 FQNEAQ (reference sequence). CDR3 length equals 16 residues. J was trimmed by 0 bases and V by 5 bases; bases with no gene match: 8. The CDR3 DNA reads TGTGCCAGCAGCCCGGGACAGGCGATGATGAACACTGAAGCTTTCTTT. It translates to CASSPGQAMMNTEAFF.

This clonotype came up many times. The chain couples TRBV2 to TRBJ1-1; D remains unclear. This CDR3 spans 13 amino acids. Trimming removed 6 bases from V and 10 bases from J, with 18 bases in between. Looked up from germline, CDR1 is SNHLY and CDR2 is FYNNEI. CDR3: CASRVTPFRRAFF. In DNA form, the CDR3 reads TGTGCCAGCAGGGTCACCCCATTCAGGCGAGCTTTCTTT.

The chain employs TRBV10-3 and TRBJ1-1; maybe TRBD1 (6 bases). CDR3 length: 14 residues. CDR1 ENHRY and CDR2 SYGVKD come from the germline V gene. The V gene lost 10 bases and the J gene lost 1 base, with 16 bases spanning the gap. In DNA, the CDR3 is TGTGCCACTCGAGAAGACAGGAAGAACACTGAAGCTTTCTTT. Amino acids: CATREDRKNTEAFF.

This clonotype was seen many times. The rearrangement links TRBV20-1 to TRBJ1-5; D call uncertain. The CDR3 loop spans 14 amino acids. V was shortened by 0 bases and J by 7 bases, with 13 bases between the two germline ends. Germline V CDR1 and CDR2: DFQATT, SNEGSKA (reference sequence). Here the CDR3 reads CSARDRADGQPQHF. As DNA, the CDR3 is TGCAGTGCTAGAGATCGCGCCGACGGACAGCCCCAGCATTTT.

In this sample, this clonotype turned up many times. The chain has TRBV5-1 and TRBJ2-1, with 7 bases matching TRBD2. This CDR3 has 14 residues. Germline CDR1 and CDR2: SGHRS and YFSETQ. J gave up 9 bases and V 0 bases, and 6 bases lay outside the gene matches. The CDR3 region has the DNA TGCGCCAGCAGCTTGGACGGCGGGAGTGGTGAGCAGTTCTTC. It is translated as CASSLDGGSGEQFF.

The CDR3 spells CASSDSRSYNEQFF. The CDR3 DNA follows: TGTGCCAGCAGTGACAGTCGATCCTACAATGAGCAGTTCTTC. V is TRBV2 and J is TRBJ2-1; the D is unclear. The CDR3 loop spans 14 amino acids. Germline assignment: CDR1 SNHLY and CDR2 FYNNEI. V lost 3 bases and J lost 1, with 7 bases in between.

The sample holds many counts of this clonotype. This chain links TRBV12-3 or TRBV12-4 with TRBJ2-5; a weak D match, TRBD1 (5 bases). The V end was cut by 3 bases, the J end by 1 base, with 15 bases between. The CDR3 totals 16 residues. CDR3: CASSFRAVHPQETQYF. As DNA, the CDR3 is TGTGCCAGCAGTTTCAGGGCAGTTCACCCCCAAGAGACCCAGTACTTC.

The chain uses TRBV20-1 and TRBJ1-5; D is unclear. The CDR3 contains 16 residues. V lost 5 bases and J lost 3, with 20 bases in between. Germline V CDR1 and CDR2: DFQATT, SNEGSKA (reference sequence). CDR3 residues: CSAPNSPYPPNQPQHF. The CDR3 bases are TGCAGTGCTCCGAACTCACCTTATCCACCCAATCAGCCCCAGCATTTT.

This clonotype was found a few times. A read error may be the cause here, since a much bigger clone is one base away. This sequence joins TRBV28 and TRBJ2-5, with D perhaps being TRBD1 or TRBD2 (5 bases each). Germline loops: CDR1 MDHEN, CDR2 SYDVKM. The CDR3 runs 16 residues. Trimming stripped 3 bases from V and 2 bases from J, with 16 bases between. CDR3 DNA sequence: TGTGCCAGCAGTTTCCACCGGGGCCATGGTCAAGAGACCCAGTACTTC. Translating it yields CASSFHRGHGQETQYF.

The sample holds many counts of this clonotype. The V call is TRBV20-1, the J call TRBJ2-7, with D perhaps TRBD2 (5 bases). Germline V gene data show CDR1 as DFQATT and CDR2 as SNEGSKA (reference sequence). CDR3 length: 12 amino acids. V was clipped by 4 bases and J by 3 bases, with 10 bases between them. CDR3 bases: TGCAGTGCTATCCGAGCGGACTACGAGCAGTACTTC. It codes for CSAIRADYEQYF.

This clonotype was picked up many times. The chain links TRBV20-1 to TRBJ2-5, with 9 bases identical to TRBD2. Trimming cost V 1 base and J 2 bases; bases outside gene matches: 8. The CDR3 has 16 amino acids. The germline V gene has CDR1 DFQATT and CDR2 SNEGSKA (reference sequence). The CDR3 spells CSARASGNDAQETQYF. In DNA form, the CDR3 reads TGCAGTGCTAGAGCTAGCGGGAACGACGCTCAAGAGACCCAGTACTTC.

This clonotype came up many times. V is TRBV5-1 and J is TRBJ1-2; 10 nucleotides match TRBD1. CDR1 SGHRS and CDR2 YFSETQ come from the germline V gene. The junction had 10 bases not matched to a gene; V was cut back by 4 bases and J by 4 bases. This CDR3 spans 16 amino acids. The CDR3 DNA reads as TGCGCCAGCAGCAACACCGGGACAGGGGACCTCTATGGCTACACCTTC. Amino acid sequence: CASSNTGTGDLYGYTF.

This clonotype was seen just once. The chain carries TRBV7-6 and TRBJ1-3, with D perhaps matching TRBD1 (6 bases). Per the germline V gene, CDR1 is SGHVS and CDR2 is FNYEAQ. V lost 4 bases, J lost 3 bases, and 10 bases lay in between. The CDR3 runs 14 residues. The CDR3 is CASSSRTVGNTIYF. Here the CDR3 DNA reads TGTGCCAGCAGCTCACGGACAGTTGGAAACACCATATATTTT.

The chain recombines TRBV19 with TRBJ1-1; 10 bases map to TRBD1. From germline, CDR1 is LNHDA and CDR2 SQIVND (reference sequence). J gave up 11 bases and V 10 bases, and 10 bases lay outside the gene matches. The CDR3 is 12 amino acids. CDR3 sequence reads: CATLTGGASAFF. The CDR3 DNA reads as TGTGCCACCCTGACAGGGGGCGCATCGGCTTTCTTT.

The CDR3 bases are TGTGCCAGTAGTATTCCAGGATCTAATGAAAAACTGTTTTTT. Its translation: CASSIPGSNEKLFF. The chain uses TRBV19 and TRBJ1-4; the D is unclear. CDR3 size: 14 residues. Deletions cut 3 bases from V and 3 bases from J, with 8 bases between. CDR1 is LNHDA, CDR2 SQIVND, per germline (reference sequence).

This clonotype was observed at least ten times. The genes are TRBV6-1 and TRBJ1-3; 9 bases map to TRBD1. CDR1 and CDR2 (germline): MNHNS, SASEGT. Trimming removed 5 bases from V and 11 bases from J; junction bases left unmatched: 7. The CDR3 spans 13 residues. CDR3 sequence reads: CASSTSQGAAIYF. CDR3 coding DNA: TGTGCCAGCAGTACTTCACAGGGGGCGGCCATATATTTT.

DNA of the CDR3: TGTGCCAGCAGCCAAGATAGGGCCCGGGGAAGGGGCAATGAGCAGTTCTTC. As protein: CASSQDRARGRGNEQFF. The chain couples TRBV3-1 to TRBJ2-1; D may be TRBD1 or TRBD2 (5 bases each). The CDR3 runs to 17 residues. V was cut by 0 bases and J by 6 bases, with 18 bases left in between. Germline lookup yields CDR1 LGHDT and CDR2 YNNKEL (reference sequence).

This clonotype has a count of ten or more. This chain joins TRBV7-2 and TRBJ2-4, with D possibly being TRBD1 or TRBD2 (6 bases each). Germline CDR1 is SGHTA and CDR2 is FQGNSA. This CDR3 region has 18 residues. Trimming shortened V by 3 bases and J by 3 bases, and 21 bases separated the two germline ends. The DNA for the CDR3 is TGTGCCAGCAGCTTTTTGGAAGGGGGGCTTTACGTCAAAAACATTCAGTACTTC. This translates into CASSFLEGGLYVKNIQYF.

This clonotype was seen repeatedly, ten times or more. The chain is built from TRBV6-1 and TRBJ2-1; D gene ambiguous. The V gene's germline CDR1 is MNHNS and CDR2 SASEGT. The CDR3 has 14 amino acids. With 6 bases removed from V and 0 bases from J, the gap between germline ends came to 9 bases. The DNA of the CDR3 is TGTGCCAGCAGAAGGCTGATCTCCTACAATGAGCAGTTCTTC. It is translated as CASRRLISYNEQFF.